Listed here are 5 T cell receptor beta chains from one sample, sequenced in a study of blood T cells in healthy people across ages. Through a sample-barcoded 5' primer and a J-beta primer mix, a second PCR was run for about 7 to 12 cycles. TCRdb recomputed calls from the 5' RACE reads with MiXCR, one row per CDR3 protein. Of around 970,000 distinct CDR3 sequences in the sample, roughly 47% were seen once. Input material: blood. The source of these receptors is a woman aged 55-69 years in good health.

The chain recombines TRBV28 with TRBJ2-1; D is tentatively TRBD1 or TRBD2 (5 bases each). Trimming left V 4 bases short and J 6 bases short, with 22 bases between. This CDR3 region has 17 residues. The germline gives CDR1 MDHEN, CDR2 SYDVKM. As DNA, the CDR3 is TGTGCCAGCAGTTCCGGGACGGGGAACCGGATTCTCAATGAGCAGTTCTTC. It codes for CASSSGTGNRILNEQFF.

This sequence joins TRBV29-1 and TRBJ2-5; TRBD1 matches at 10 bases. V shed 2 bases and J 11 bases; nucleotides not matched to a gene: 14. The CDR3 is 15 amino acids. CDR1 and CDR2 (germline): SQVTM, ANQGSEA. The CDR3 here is CSVETRQGADNEQYF. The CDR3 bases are TGCAGCGTTGAAACCCGACAGGGGGCGGACAATGAGCAGTACTTC.

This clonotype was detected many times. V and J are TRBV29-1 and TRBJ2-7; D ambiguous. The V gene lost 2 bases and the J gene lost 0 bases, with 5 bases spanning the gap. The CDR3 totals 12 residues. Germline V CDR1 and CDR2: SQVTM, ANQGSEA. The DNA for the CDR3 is TGCAGCGTTGAATCGAGCTCCTACGAGCAGTACTTC. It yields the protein CSVESSSYEQYF.

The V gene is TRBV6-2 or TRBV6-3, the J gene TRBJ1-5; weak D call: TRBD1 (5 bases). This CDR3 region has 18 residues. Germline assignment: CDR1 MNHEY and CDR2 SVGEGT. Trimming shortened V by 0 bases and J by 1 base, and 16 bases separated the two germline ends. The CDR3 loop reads CASSYSLAGGESNQPQHF. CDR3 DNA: TGTGCCAGCAGTTACTCGCTAGCGGGAGGGGAAAGCAATCAGCCCCAGCATTTT.

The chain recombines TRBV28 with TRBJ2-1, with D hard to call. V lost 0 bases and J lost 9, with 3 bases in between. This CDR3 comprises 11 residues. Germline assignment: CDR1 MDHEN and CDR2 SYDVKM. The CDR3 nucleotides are TGTGCCAGCAGTTTATGGGGTGAGCAGTTCTTC. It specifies CASSLWGEQFF. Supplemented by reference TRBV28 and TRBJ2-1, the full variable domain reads DVKVTQSSRYLVKRTGEKVFLECVQDMDHENMFWYRQDPGLGLRLIYFSYDVKMKEKGDIPEGYSVSREKKERFSLILESASTNQTSMYLCASSLWGEQFFGPGTRLTVL.